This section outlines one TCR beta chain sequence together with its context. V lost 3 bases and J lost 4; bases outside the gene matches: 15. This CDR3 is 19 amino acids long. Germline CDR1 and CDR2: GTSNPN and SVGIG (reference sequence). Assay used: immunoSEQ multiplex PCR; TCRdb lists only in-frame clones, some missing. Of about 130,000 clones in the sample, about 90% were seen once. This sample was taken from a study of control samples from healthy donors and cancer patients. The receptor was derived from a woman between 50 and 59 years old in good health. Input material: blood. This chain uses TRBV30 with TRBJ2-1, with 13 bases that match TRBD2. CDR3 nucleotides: TGTGCCTGGAGCCCCACCCACAGGACTAGCGGGAGAGTTTACAATGAGCAGTTCTTC. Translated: CAWSPTHRTSGRVYNEQFF.